The clone carrying this T cell receptor (beta chain) has a count of ten or more. Unsorted libraries were generated from 2 million PBMCs. These cells had been stored in RNAlater at -80 C. This sample stems from a study of neurological immune-mediated disorders. Trimming pared 3 bases from V and 0 bases from J, leaving 5 bases between. The CDR3 consists of 13 residues. The making of cDNA relied on 5'RACE with 10-nucleotide random UMIs. TCRdb analysed the 5' RACE reads with MiXCR anew, one entry per CDR3 protein. Found here are fewer than 60,000 distinct CDR3 sequences, 9% to 12% of them singletons; the top ten hold about 5.2%.

This sequence was found in a man between 65 and 80 years old with HTLV-1-associated myelopathy (HAM/TSP). The chain recombines TRBV12-3 or TRBV12-4 with TRBJ1-1; D gene uncertain. Sequencing used PBMCs. DNA of the CDR3: TGTGCCAGCAGTTTTGGAATGAACACTGAAGCTTTCTTT. It specifies CASSFGMNTEAFF.